This TCR beta chain was captured by sequencing in a study of vaccination and CD4 T cells after COVID-19. This clonotype was observed a handful of times. Its antigen remains unidentified. Scientists ran DNA taken from cultured CD4+ T cells through the Oncomine TCR Beta short-read assay for sequencing. Each CDR3 protein is one row after TCRdb ran MiXCR on the PCR reads. The sample consists of about 8,500 distinct CDR3 sequences, about 21% of them appearing once. Sample treatment: approximately nine-day PBMC culture with coronavirus spike peptide pools or control peptides (ViraFEST assay). Trimming took off 5 bases at V and 7 bases at J, with 9 bases between the two ends. CDR1 and CDR2 (germline): SGHVS, FQNEAQ. This CDR3 has 11 amino acids.

Sequencing used cultured CD4+ T cells from blood. The origin of this receptor is a human donor with COVID-19. This sequence joins TRBV7-8 and TRBJ2-7; D gene unclear. The DNA of the CDR3 is TGTGCCAGCAGCGAAGCTAAGGAGCAGTACTTC. Protein product: CASSEAKEQYF.